What follows are 9 T cell receptor beta chains derived from one specimen sequenced in a study of T-cell memory formation after mild COVID-19. TCRdb called the 5' RACE reads again in MiXCR, with one record for every CDR3 protein. Of approximately 350,000 distinct CDR3 sequences listed, under 30% were seen once; the top ten hold 13%. What was sequenced was PBMCs or a T cell subset sorted from them (not recorded which). These receptors originate from an adult woman who had mild COVID-19 (a few samples of this study predate the infection). Cell type and time point are not known.

This clonotype was seen only a few times. The chain couples TRBV6-1 to TRBJ2-3, with TRBD2 as a possible D gene (6 bases). This CDR3 has 19 amino acids. V dropped 0 bases and J dropped 4 bases, with 23 bases sitting between them. CDR1 is MNHNS and CDR2 is SASEGT in the germline V gene. CDR3 in DNA: TGTGCCAGCAGTGAAGCGCTATGGACGGGAGCGGTAGTCGCAGATACGCAGTATTTT. This codes for CASSEALWTGAVVADTQYF.

This clonotype was picked up many times. The chain joins TRBV24-1 to TRBJ2-1, with D possibly being TRBD2 (5 bases). Germline V gene lookup returns CDR1 KGHDR and CDR2 SFDVKD. This CDR3 has 16 amino acids. V shed 1 base and J shed 6 bases, with 15 bases lying between them. The CDR3 loop reads CATSDFDGKRANEQFF. Written as DNA, the CDR3 is TGTGCCACCAGTGATTTCGACGGCAAGAGGGCCAATGAGCAGTTCTTC.

This clonotype occurred a few times. The chain recombines TRBV7-8 with TRBJ2-1, with 12 bases fitting TRBD2. The V and J ends lost 5 bases and 1 base, in that order; junction bases with no gene match: 3. The CDR3 is 16 residues long. In germline, CDR1 is SGHVS, CDR2 FQNEAQ. This CDR3 reads CASSRTSGNSYNEQFF. The CDR3 region has the DNA TGTGCCAGCAGCCGGACTAGCGGGAATTCCTACAATGAGCAGTTCTTC.

The table lists this clonotype with a few counts. This rearrangement joins TRBV5-1 to TRBJ2-5; tentatively, D is TRBD1 (6 bases). Germline assignment: CDR1 SGHRS and CDR2 YFSETQ. V shed 3 bases and J shed 4 bases, with 16 bases lying between them. The length of the CDR3 is 15 residues. CDR3 DNA sequence: TGCGCCAGCAGCTCAACCGGGACATCCCCAGAGACCCAGTACTTC. Translation gives CASSSTGTSPETQYF.

The J gene is TRBJ2-5, the V gene TRBV7-8; D is unresolved. Germline assignment: CDR1 SGHVS and CDR2 FQNEAQ. The CDR3 has 14 residues. The ends were cut back, 5 bases at V and 3 bases at J, with 13 bases in the middle. The CDR3 spells CASSPSGPEETQYF. CDR3 nucleotides: TGTGCCAGCAGCCCGAGTGGGCCAGAAGAGACCCAGTACTTC.

This clonotype showed up just a few times. The chain carries TRBV12-3 or TRBV12-4 and TRBJ2-5; TRBD2 aligns across 10 bases. The CDR3 is made up of 17 amino acids. V lost 1 base, J lost 3 bases, and 8 bases stayed unmatched. DNA of the CDR3: TGTGCCAGCAGTTTAGTTCGTCGGCTAGCGGGAGAAGAGACCCAGTACTTC. As protein: CASSLVRRLAGEETQYF.

This clonotype occurred a few times. For the CDR3, the DNA is TGTGCCAGCAGATTCCTTTGGGGAAACTATGGCTACACCTTC. Translation: CASRFLWGNYGYTF. The chain couples TRBV6-5 to TRBJ1-2; D not certain. The CDR3 consists of 14 residues. Per germline, CDR1 MNHEY and CDR2 SVGAGI. Deletions cut 6 bases from V and 2 bases from J, with 13 bases between.

This clonotype was picked up a small number of times. V is TRBV5-1 and J is TRBJ2-7; 9 nucleotides match TRBD2. Germline V gene data show CDR1 as SGHRS and CDR2 as YFSETQ. The length of the CDR3 is 15 residues. After removal of 0 bases from V and 7 bases from J, the junction contained 8 bases not matched to a gene. CDR3 DNA sequence: TGCGCCAGCAGCTTGGGACTAGCGGCGTTCGGGGAGCAGTACTTC. Its protein is CASSLGLAAFGEQYF.

V and J are TRBV7-9 and TRBJ1-5, with 7 bases that match TRBD1. CDR3 length: 18 residues. The V gene's germline CDR1 is SEHNR and CDR2 FQNEAQ (reference sequence). V shed 5 bases, J shed 0 bases, and the junction held 13 bases outside the gene matches. CDR3 coding DNA: TGTGCCAGCAGCCTGATGGGACAGAGAGGGGTTAGCAATCAGCCCCAGCATTTT. Residues: CASSLMGQRGVSNQPQHF.